This paragraph covers one TCR beta chain sequence. The data were obtained in a study of blood T cell repertoires in COVID-19. At the level of the study: From T cells, B-cell-depleted T cells, or PBMCs came the material, which was cDNA or gDNA.

Per germline, CDR1 SQVTM and CDR2 ANQGSEA. This CDR3 is 13 amino acids long. V lost 7 bases to trimming and J lost 0 bases, with 9 bases between them. The repertoire was sequenced with immunoSEQ multiplex PCR; TCRdb's copy has only in-frame clones and lacks some. The sample consists of 50,000 to 85,000 clones, 80% of them appearing once. Material for sequencing was peripheral blood. The source of this sequence is a human donor in a cohort sampled during active COVID-19. The chain joins TRBV29-1 to TRBJ1-4; D is undetermined. CDR3 sequence (DNA): TGCAGCGCGAAGAGCGCAACTAATGAAAAACTGTTTTTT. The encoded protein is CSAKSATNEKLFF.